This TCR beta chain was recovered during a study of blood T cell repertoires in COVID-19. As for the study in general: Collection of acute and convalescent COVID-19 samples took place in the United States, Italy and Spain. Sample material is recorded as cDNA or gDNA derived from T cells, B-cell-depleted T cells, or PBMCs.

V gave up 4 bases and J gave up 6 bases; unmatched junction bases: 5. Germline CDR1 is SGHKS and CDR2 is YYEKEE (reference sequence). The CDR3 runs 15 residues. In the source study's methods: Estimation of nucleated cell counts was performed using reference gene primer amplification. This table comes from immunoSEQ multiplex PCR, and its TCRdb copy is limited to in-frame clones, with some not included. V, J and clone size are taken as reported in that table, and D and trimming were inferred from the DNA itself. Among around 100,000 clones, approximately 91% were seen once, and the ten largest hold 0.97%.

Specimen: peripheral blood. This receptor was obtained from a man between 60 and 75 years old with acute or convalescent COVID-19. The genes are TRBV5-5 and TRBJ2-1; 12 bases align to TRBD2. The CDR3 DNA sequence: TGTGCCAGCAGCCAAGGGACTAGCGGGCTCAATGAGCAGTTCTTC. This gives the protein CASSQGTSGLNEQFF. Looking up the rest from reference TRBV5-5 and TRBJ2-1 gives the full variable domain: DAGVTQSPTHLIKTRGQQVTLRCSPISGHKSVSWYQQVLGQGPQFIFQYYEKEERGRGNFPDRFSARQFPNYSSELNVNALLLGDSALYLCASSQGTSGLNEQFFGPGTRLTVL.